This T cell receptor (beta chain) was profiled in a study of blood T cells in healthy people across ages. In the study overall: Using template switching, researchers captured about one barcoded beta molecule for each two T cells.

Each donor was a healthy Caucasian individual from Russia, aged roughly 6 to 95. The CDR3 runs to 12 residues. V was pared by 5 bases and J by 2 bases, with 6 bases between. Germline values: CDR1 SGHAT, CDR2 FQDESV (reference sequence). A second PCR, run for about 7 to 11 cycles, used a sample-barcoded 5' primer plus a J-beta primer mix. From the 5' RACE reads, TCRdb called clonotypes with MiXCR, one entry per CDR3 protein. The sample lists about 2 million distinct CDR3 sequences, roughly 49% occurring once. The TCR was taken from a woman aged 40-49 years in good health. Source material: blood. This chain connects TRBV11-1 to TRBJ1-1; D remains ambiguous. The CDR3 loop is CASSDYNTEAFF. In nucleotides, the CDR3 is TGTGCCAGCAGCGACTACAACACTGAAGCTTTCTTT.